A selection of T cell receptor beta chains follows, all from one sample in a study of blood T cell repertoires in COVID-19. Profiled with immunoSEQ multiplex PCR; TCRdb holds only in-frame clones, not every one. The sample lists about 110,000 clones; more than 65% were seen once. The sequenced sample consisted of peripheral blood. The receptors stem from an elderly woman with active or convalescent COVID-19. Each CDR3 is given with its conserved first and last residue. The order of the fields is V gene, J gene, D gene, clone size, CDR3 DNA, CDR3 protein. The D gene is left open where the match is weak. Rows give clone size only sometimes, using once, few, many, or a class for an expanded clone.

V: TRBV12-3/TRBV12-4
J: TRBJ2-7
D: -
size: -
DNA: TGTGCCAGCAGTGACAGATACGAGCAGTACTTC
CDR3: CASSDRYEQYF

V: TRBV3-1/TRBV3-2
J: TRBJ1-5
D: -
size: few
DNA: TGTGCCAGCAGCCGACCAGGCCCCAATCAGCCCCAGCATTTT
CDR3: CASSRPGPNQPQHF

V: TRBV5-1
J: TRBJ2-5
D: -
size: -
DNA: TGCGCCAGCAGCCCTGGCGGCCGGAGGGAGACCCAGTACTTC
CDR3: CASSPGGRRETQYF

V: TRBV18
J: TRBJ2-2
D: TRBD2
size: few
DNA: TGTGCCAGCTCACCGCTGACTAGCGGGATGCCCGGGGAGCTGTTTTTT
CDR3: CASSPLTSGMPGELFF

V: TRBV19
J: TRBJ1-6
D: -
size: -
DNA: TGTGCCAGTAGTACGCAGCGGTTGCAGTCTAATTCACCCCTCCACTTT
CDR3: CASSTQRLQSNSPLHF

V: TRBV5-1
J: TRBJ2-7
D: TRBD2
size: -
DNA: TGCGCCAGCAGCTATACTAGCGGGAGTTACGAGCAGTACTTC
CDR3: CASSYTSGSYEQYF

V: TRBV9
J: TRBJ2-3
D: TRBD2
size: -
DNA: TGTGCCAGCAGCGTTGGGACTAGCGGGAGTATTAAAGATACGCAGTATTTT
CDR3: CASSVGTSGSIKDTQYF

V: TRBV28
J: TRBJ1-1
D: -
size: once
DNA: TGTGCCAGCCAGGGGTCCTCTGAAGCTTTCTTT
CDR3: CASQGSSEAFF

V: TRBV19
J: TRBJ2-3
D: TRBD2
size: -
DNA: TGTGCCAGTAGCAAAGCGGGGCCAGATACGCAGTATTTT
CDR3: CASSKAGPDTQYF

V: TRBV29-1
J: TRBJ2-7
D: TRBD1
size: -
DNA: TGCAGCGTCGAGCCGGGACAGGGGACCGAGCAGTACTTC
CDR3: CSVEPGQGTEQYF

V: TRBV5-1
J: TRBJ2-5
D: -
size: -
DNA: TGCGCCAGCAGGTCCAGCCAAGAGACCCAGTACTTC
CDR3: CASRSSQETQYF

V: TRBV19
J: TRBJ2-1
D: TRBD2
size: -
DNA: TGTGCCAGTAGTAGATTAGCGGGAGTGTATGAGCAGTTCTTC
CDR3: CASSRLAGVYEQFF

V: TRBV24-1
J: TRBJ2-3
D: -
size: once
DNA: TGTGCCACCAGTGATTTTTCTCGCAGGGGCCGGGTCGCAGATACGCAGTATTTT
CDR3: CATSDFSRRGRVADTQYF

V: TRBV28
J: TRBJ2-3
D: -
size: -
DNA: TGTGCCAGCAGTTTTGGGTGGGCGGGCCAGAGTGCAGATACGCAGTATTTT
CDR3: CASSFGWAGQSADTQYF

V: TRBV7-2
J: TRBJ1-1
D: -
size: -
DNA: TGTGCCAGCAGCTCTGGACAGAACACTGAAGCTTTCTTT
CDR3: CASSSGQNTEAFF

V: TRBV3-1/TRBV3-2
J: TRBJ2-7
D: TRBD1
size: -
DNA: TGTGCCAGCACCCCCTCTGGGACAGGGGGGGGCTACGAGCAGTACTTC
CDR3: CASTPSGTGGGYEQYF

V: TRBV27
J: TRBJ2-7
D: TRBD1
size: few
DNA: TGTGCCAGCAGTTCCGCCACCGGGACAGGCTCCTACGAGCAGTACTTC
CDR3: CASSSATGTGSYEQYF

V: TRBV12-5
J: TRBJ1-1
D: -
size: -
DNA: TGTGCTAGTGGTTTGGACGTGGGCGCTTTCTTCACTGAAGCTTTCTTT
CDR3: CASGLDVGAFFTEAFF

V: TRBV24-1
J: TRBJ2-5
D: -
size: -
DNA: TGTGCCACCAGTGATCCTTGGGCGGGAGAGACCCAGTACTTC
CDR3: CATSDPWAGETQYF

V: TRBV7-3
J: TRBJ2-3
D: -
size: -
DNA: TGTGCCAGCAGCTTGAATAGCCATCGCACAGATACGCAGTATTTT
CDR3: CASSLNSHRTDTQYF

V: TRBV27
J: TRBJ1-5
D: -
size: -
DNA: TGTGCCGCGGGGGAGGGAGGTAGCAATCAGCCCCAGCATTTT
CDR3: CAAGEGGSNQPQHF

V: TRBV3-1/TRBV3-2
J: TRBJ2-1
D: TRBD1
size: few
DNA: TGTGCCAGCAGCCAAGGGACAGGGAAATTGAATGAGCAGTTCTTC
CDR3: CASSQGTGKLNEQFF

V: TRBV10-3
J: TRBJ2-7
D: TRBD1
size: -
DNA: TGTGCCATCAGCTATTCGGACAGGGGGTCCTACGAGCAGTACTTC
CDR3: CAISYSDRGSYEQYF

V: TRBV6-1
J: TRBJ1-2
D: -
size: -
DNA: TGTGCCAGCAGTGAAGGTTCGTTAGCCAATGGCTACACCTTC
CDR3: CASSEGSLANGYTF

V: TRBV5-4
J: TRBJ2-7
D: TRBD2
size: -
DNA: TGTGCCAGCAGCCGAGGGACTAGCGGGAGCGGGTACGAGCAGTACTTC
CDR3: CASSRGTSGSGYEQYF

V: TRBV6-1
J: TRBJ2-7
D: TRBD2
size: -
DNA: TGTGCCAGCAGTGAGCCTAGCGGGAACCCCTACGAGCAGTACTTC
CDR3: CASSEPSGNPYEQYF

V: TRBV10-3
J: TRBJ1-1
D: -
size: -
DNA: TGTGCCATCAGTCCCACAGGTCCTGAAGCTTTCTTT
CDR3: CAISPTGPEAFF

V: TRBV9
J: TRBJ2-3
D: -
size: -
DNA: TGTGCCAGCGGGAGTGGAGACAACACAGATACGCAGTATTTT
CDR3: CASGSGDNTDTQYF

V: TRBV3-1/TRBV3-2
J: TRBJ2-1
D: TRBD2
size: -
DNA: TGTGCCAGCAGCCCAGCGGGAGGGAACTACAATGAGCAGTTCTTC
CDR3: CASSPAGGNYNEQFF

V: TRBV7-3
J: TRBJ2-3
D: -
size: -
DNA: TGTGCCAGCAGCTTAACTTTGATAGCGAACCTCACAGATACGCAGTATTTT
CDR3: CASSLTLIANLTDTQYF

V: TRBV18
J: TRBJ2-3
D: -
size: -
DNA: TGTGCCAGCTCACCACCGTCACAGGGACCCGATACGCAGTATTTT
CDR3: CASSPPSQGPDTQYF

V: TRBV3-1/TRBV3-2
J: TRBJ2-3
D: TRBD1
size: -
DNA: TGTGCCAGCAGCCCTGAGGCCGGGACAGGGGGCGGGAGGGCTACGCAGTATTTT
CDR3: CASSPEAGTGGGRATQYF

V: TRBV28
J: TRBJ1-1
D: -
size: once
DNA: TGTGCCAGCAGTTTAGCCCCTACCGGGACTAAGAACACTGAAGCTTTCTTT
CDR3: CASSLAPTGTKNTEAFF

V: TRBV7-2
J: TRBJ2-1
D: -
size: -
DNA: TGTGCCAGCAGCTTAGCGCTACGGCAGGGGAGATGGAATGAGCAGTTCTTC
CDR3: CASSLALRQGRWNEQFF

V: TRBV5-1
J: TRBJ2-1
D: TRBD2
size: -
DNA: TGCGCCAGCAGCCCCCGGACTAGCGGCTCCTACAATGAGCAGTTCTTC
CDR3: CASSPRTSGSYNEQFF

V: TRBV5-4
J: TRBJ2-3
D: TRBD1
size: -
DNA: TGTGCCAGCAGCTTATTATTGGGACAGGGTTCTGATACGCAGTATTTT
CDR3: CASSLLLGQGSDTQYF

V: TRBV6-1
J: TRBJ1-5
D: -
size: few
DNA: TGTGCCAGCAGTGACCCACAGGGAAATCAGCCCCAGCATTTT
CDR3: CASSDPQGNQPQHF

V: TRBV10-3
J: TRBJ2-7
D: TRBD2
size: -
DNA: TGTGCCATCGGGGGGGACGAGCAGTACTTC
CDR3: CAIGGDEQYF

V: TRBV19
J: TRBJ1-1
D: -
size: -
DNA: TGTGCCAGTAGTATAGGACTGGACACTGAAGCTTTCTTT
CDR3: CASSIGLDTEAFF

V: TRBV7-2
J: TRBJ2-7
D: TRBD2
size: -
DNA: TGTGCCAGCAGCTTAGATGAGGCTAGCGGGAGTCGTGAGCAGTACTTC
CDR3: CASSLDEASGSREQYF

V: TRBV11-2
J: TRBJ2-2
D: -
size: once
DNA: TGTGCCAGCAGCTTCCTTTCAGTTGTAGGGGAGCTGTTTTTT
CDR3: CASSFLSVVGELFF

V: TRBV14
J: TRBJ2-3
D: TRBD2
size: -
DNA: TGTGCCAGCAGCCAGGGGATGACTAGCGGGGGCACAGATACGCAGTATTTT
CDR3: CASSQGMTSGGTDTQYF

V: TRBV7-8
J: TRBJ1-2
D: -
size: -
DNA: TGTGCCAGCAGCTTAGGGACAGCTAACTATGGCTACACCTTC
CDR3: CASSLGTANYGYTF

V: TRBV18
J: TRBJ2-5
D: -
size: -
DNA: TGTGCCAGCTCACCACCTCAGGCACAGGCAGAGACCCAGTACTTC
CDR3: CASSPPQAQAETQYF

V: TRBV7-9
J: TRBJ2-7
D: TRBD2
size: -
DNA: TGTGCCAGCAGCTTAACTAGCGGGGGACGTACCTACGAGCAGTACTTC
CDR3: CASSLTSGGRTYEQYF

V: TRBV28
J: TRBJ1-1
D: -
size: -
DNA: TGTGCCAGCAGTCTCGGGACACTCACTGAAGCTTTCTTT
CDR3: CASSLGTLTEAFF

V: TRBV15
J: TRBJ1-4
D: -
size: -
DNA: TGTGCCACCAGCATCAGGACAGTTGCAACTAATGAAAAACTGTTTTTT
CDR3: CATSIRTVATNEKLFF

V: TRBV19
J: TRBJ2-7
D: -
size: -
DNA: TGTGCCAGTAGTCCCTCGGGAGTTAGCTCCTACGAGCAGTACTTC
CDR3: CASSPSGVSSYEQYF

V: TRBV15
J: TRBJ2-7
D: -
size: once
DNA: TGTGCCACCAGCACCCCGGTAGCGACAGGACCCTACGAGCAGTACTTC
CDR3: CATSTPVATGPYEQYF

V: TRBV5-1
J: TRBJ1-1
D: TRBD1
size: -
DNA: TGCGCCAGCAGCGGAGGGACAGGGGATATTGAAGCTTTCTTT
CDR3: CASSGGTGDIEAFF

V: TRBV6-2/TRBV6-3
J: TRBJ2-1
D: TRBD2
size: few
DNA: TGTGCCAGCAGTTACCGGGCTAGCGGGAGGAGTGAGCAGTTCTTC
CDR3: CASSYRASGRSEQFF

V: TRBV5-4
J: TRBJ2-7
D: TRBD2
size: -
DNA: TGTGCCAGCAGCTTGAGCGGGAGCTCCTACGAGCAGTACTTC
CDR3: CASSLSGSSYEQYF

V: TRBV12-3/TRBV12-4
J: TRBJ1-6
D: -
size: once
DNA: TGTGCCAGCTCCGATAATTCACCCCTCCACTTT
CDR3: CASSDNSPLHF

V: TRBV5-1
J: TRBJ2-7
D: TRBD1
size: -
DNA: TGCGCCAGCAGCTTGGATGGGACAGGGTCCTACGAGCAGTACTTC
CDR3: CASSLDGTGSYEQYF

V: TRBV27
J: TRBJ1-5
D: -
size: -
DNA: TGTGCCAGCACAGGCCTTTTATATAGCAATCAGCCCCAGCATTTT
CDR3: CASTGLLYSNQPQHF

V: TRBV6-1
J: TRBJ1-5
D: TRBD1
size: once
DNA: TGTGCCAGCAGTGAAGGACAGGGGGGTCAGCCCCAGCATTTT
CDR3: CASSEGQGGQPQHF

V: TRBV15
J: TRBJ2-5
D: TRBD2
size: -
DNA: TGTGCCACCAGCAGAGTAGCGGGGGCCGTTCGGTACTTC
CDR3: CATSRVAGAVRYF